One and the same sample provided the 30 T cell receptor beta chains below, sequenced in a study of CD8 T cells in ankylosing spondylitis. TCRdb ran MiXCR on the 5' RACE reads and lists one entry per CDR3 protein. Here the sample spans about 320,000 distinct CDR3 sequences, roughly 12% being singletons. The sequenced sample consisted of blood, either unsorted or a sorted T cell fraction (not recorded which). Source of these receptors: a female donor with ankylosing spondylitis or in good health (not recorded which).

Only a few counts were recorded for this clonotype. V gene TRBV20-1 combines with J gene TRBJ2-7, with D perhaps given as TRBD1 or TRBD2 (5 bases each). Germline-derived CDR1 and CDR2 are DFQATT and SNEGSKA (reference sequence). V was cut by 6 bases and J by 3 bases, with 18 bases left in between. There are 14 residues in the CDR3. The CDR3 sequence is CSANRGARVYEQYF. CDR3 bases: TGCAGTGCCAATAGGGGAGCCAGAGTCTACGAGCAGTACTTC.

This clonotype was found many times. The gene calls are TRBV5-1 and TRBJ2-7; 11 bases line up with TRBD2. Germline values: CDR1 SGHRS, CDR2 YFSETQ. V was pared by 0 bases and J by 4 bases, with 9 bases of the junction left unmatched. CDR3 length: 17 residues. The CDR3 DNA sequence: TGCGCCAGCAGCTTGGGACTAGCGGGACCTCTCCCTTACGAGCAGTACTTC. It is translated as CASSLGLAGPLPYEQYF.

This clonotype was seen many times. The J gene is TRBJ2-3, the V gene TRBV29-1, with D possibly matching TRBD2 (5 bases). The CDR3 length is 11 residues. With 7 bases removed from V and 3 bases from J, the gap between germline ends came to 8 bases. CDR1 and CDR2 (germline): SQVTM, ANQGSEA. The CDR3 DNA reads as TGCAGCGCTGGGGAGACAGATACGCAGTATTTT. Its protein product is CSAGETDTQYF.

This clonotype was seen once. A much larger clone lies one base from this, so it may be a read error. The V call is TRBV4-2, the J call TRBJ2-1; 8 nucleotides align to TRBD1. V lost 1 base and J lost 2; bases outside the gene matches: 13. Germline CDR1 is LGHNA and CDR2 is YNFKEQ. There are 19 residues in the CDR3. Written as DNA, the CDR3 is TGTGCCAGCAGCCAAGTCCCGGGACAGGTGGCATACGCCTACAATGAGCAGTTCTTC. Translated: CASSQVPGQVAYAYNEQFF.

In this sample, this clonotype turned up a few times. The V gene is TRBV30, the J gene TRBJ1-6; no clear D. Trimming took 1 base from V and 7 from J, leaving 14 bases between them. There are 15 residues in the CDR3. Germline V gene lookup returns CDR1 GTSNPN and CDR2 SVGIG (reference sequence). The chain's CDR3 is CAWSAGSARNSPLHF. The CDR3 nucleotides are TGTGCCTGGAGTGCGGGGTCGGCTCGAAATTCACCCCTCCACTTT.

This clonotype was recorded many times. The chain combines TRBV27 with TRBJ2-7; weak D call: TRBD1 (6 bases). The CDR3 spans 14 residues. The germline V gene encodes CDR1 MNHEY and CDR2 SMNVEV (reference sequence). V was shortened by 2 bases and J by 6 bases, with 14 bases between the two germline ends. CDR3 in amino acids: CASSLGTYLSEQYF. In DNA form, the CDR3 reads TGTGCCAGCAGTTTAGGGACATACTTGAGCGAGCAGTACTTC.

Here the CDR3 DNA reads TGTGCCAGCAGGATGGAGGGACAGGGCTATGGCTACACCTTC. Protein sequence: CASRMEGQGYGYTF. V usage is TRBV27 and J usage is TRBJ1-2, with 9 bases identical to TRBD1. This CDR3 region has 14 residues. Germline CDR1 reads MNHEY; CDR2 reads SMNVEV (reference sequence). V lost 6 bases, J lost 4 bases, and 6 bases stayed unmatched.

The chain has TRBV5-1 and TRBJ2-7; D is unresolved. The CDR3 consists of 15 residues. Looked up from germline, CDR1 is SGHRS and CDR2 is YFSETQ. Trimming took off 0 bases at V and 0 bases at J, with 10 bases between the two ends. The CDR3 coding sequence is TGCGCCAGCAGCTTGGGCCAAGTTAGCTCCTACGAGCAGTACTTC. Amino acids: CASSLGQVSSYEQYF.

Concerning this clonotype: This clone may be a read error of a much larger clone one base away. The rearrangement uses TRBV10-3 and TRBJ2-7; 11 positions agree with TRBD1. The CDR3 length is 13 residues. Germline CDR1 is ENHRY and CDR2 is SYGVKD. The CDR3 protein is CAIMDRGQYEQCF. The CDR3 DNA reads as TGTGCCATCATGGACAGGGGGCAATACGAGCAGTGCTTC.

This clonotype was seen many times. The rearrangement links TRBV12-3 or TRBV12-4 to TRBJ2-2, with unresolved D. Trimming shortened V by 4 bases and J by 0 bases, and 18 bases separated the two germline ends. The CDR3 extends over 18 amino acids. CDR3 bases: TGTGCCAGCAGTTCGAGTTTCGGTAAACCGCCGAACACCGGGGAGCTGTTTTTT. This codes for CASSSSFGKPPNTGELFF.

The J gene is TRBJ2-7, the V gene TRBV16, with 8 bases identical to TRBD2. CDR1 is KGHSY and CDR2 is FQNENV in the germline V gene. This CDR3 spans 18 amino acids. V shed 3 bases, J shed 6 bases, and the junction held 19 bases outside the gene matches. The CDR3 sequence is CASSHPKRGILGLREQYF. DNA of the CDR3: TGTGCCAGCAGCCACCCTAAGCGGGGGATTTTGGGCCTACGCGAGCAGTACTTC.

This clonotype has a count of ten or more. The CDR3 loop is CASSLNQPQHF. The CDR3 nucleotides are TGTGCCAGCAGTTTGAACCAGCCCCAGCATTTT. The gene calls are TRBV12-3 or TRBV12-4 and TRBJ1-5; D unclear. V was trimmed by 3 bases and J by 7 bases, leaving 4 bases between them. CDR3 size: 11 residues.

This clonotype came up many times. The rearrangement joins TRBV20-1 to TRBJ2-3; D may be TRBD1 (6 bases). This CDR3 region has 13 residues. Germline loops: CDR1 DFQATT, CDR2 SNEGSKA (reference sequence). In DNA, the CDR3 is TGCAGCACTAAACAGGGTGGAAGAGATACGCAGTATTTT. Amino acid sequence: CSTKQGGRDTQYF.

This clonotype came up many times. The chain couples TRBV5-1 to TRBJ2-1, with 10 bases that match TRBD2. The CDR3 sequence is 16 residues long. Germline CDR1 reads SGHRS; CDR2 reads YFSETQ. V lost 2 bases, J lost 2 bases, and 4 bases stayed unmatched. The CDR3 region is CASSLPGLAAYNEQFF. The DNA of the CDR3 is TGCGCCAGCAGCTTACCAGGACTAGCGGCCTACAATGAGCAGTTCTTC.

This clonotype has a count of ten or more. The V call is TRBV20-1, the J call TRBJ2-3, with 13 bases that match TRBD2. CDR1 is DFQATT, CDR2 SNEGSKA, per germline (reference sequence). With V trimmed by 6 bases and J by 1 base, 7 bases remained unmatched. This CDR3 has 16 residues. The CDR3 sequence: CSARLAGGFGTDTQYF. The DNA of the CDR3 is TGCAGTGCACGACTAGCGGGAGGATTCGGCACAGATACGCAGTATTTT.

J is TRBJ2-2 and V is TRBV12-3 or TRBV12-4; 10 positions agree with TRBD2. V shed 7 bases, J shed 1 base, and the junction held 6 bases outside the gene matches. This CDR3 is built from 16 residues. The CDR3 spells CASTLSGRRNTGELFF. DNA of the CDR3: TGTGCCAGCACCCTTAGCGGGAGGAGGAACACCGGGGAGCTGTTTTTT.

This clonotype was seen repeatedly, ten times or more. The chain recombines TRBV9 with TRBJ1-5; maybe TRBD1 (5 bases). CDR3 length equals 16 residues. Germline CDR1 SGDLS, CDR2 YYNGEE. Deletions cut 4 bases from V and 4 bases from J, with 18 bases between. CDR3 DNA: TGTGCCAGCAGCCGTGGAGGGGATACCCGAAATCAGCCCCAGCATTTT. Its translation: CASSRGGDTRNQPQHF.

This clonotype was detected ten times or more. This sequence joins TRBV3-1 and TRBJ2-4, with 16 bases aligning to TRBD2. The V segment lost 4 bases and the J segment 0 bases; nucleotides outside the gene matches: 3. Germline assignment: CDR1 LGHDT and CDR2 YNNKEL (reference sequence). The CDR3 length is 18 residues. The CDR3 sequence: CASSRGTSGGVAKNIQYF. The CDR3 nucleotides read TGTGCCAGCAGCCGCGGGACTAGCGGGGGGGTAGCCAAAAACATTCAGTACTTC.

This clonotype was seen ten or more times. J is TRBJ2-3 and V is TRBV5-1, with D unresolved. The CDR3 contains 17 residues. Germline V CDR1 and CDR2: SGHRS, YFSETQ. Trimming pared 0 bases from V and 2 bases from J, leaving 16 bases between. For the CDR3, the DNA is TGCGCCAGCAGCTTGGATATTCCCAATACCCTCACAGATACGCAGTATTTT. This encodes CASSLDIPNTLTDTQYF.

V is TRBV7-2 and J is TRBJ1-1, with D possibly TRBD1 on 5 matching bases. CDR1 SGHTA and CDR2 FQGNSA come from the germline V gene. With 4 bases removed from V and 3 bases from J, the gap between germline ends came to 12 bases. The CDR3 totals 14 residues. The CDR3 DNA follows: TGTGCCAGCAGCTCGCACCCAGGGTACACTGAAGCTTTCTTT. This translates into CASSSHPGYTEAFF.

This clonotype was seen only a few times. The chain recombines TRBV18 with TRBJ2-7; D not resolved. Trimming cost V 3 bases and J 1 base, with 13 bases left between them. The germline V gene encodes CDR1 KGHSH and CDR2 LQKENI. There are 15 residues in the CDR3. As DNA, the CDR3 is TGTGCCAGCTCACCCAGAACGAACTTATCCTACGAGCAGTACTTC. Residues: CASSPRTNLSYEQYF. Variable domain in full (rest from reference TRBV18 and TRBJ2-7): NAGVMQNPRHLVRRRGQEARLRCSPMKGHSHVYWYRQLPEEGLKFMVYLQKENIIDESGMPKERFSAEFPKEGPSILRIQQVVRGDSAAYFCASSPRTNLSYEQYFGPGTRLTVT.

This clonotype was seen only a few times. This chain joins TRBV5-1 and TRBJ2-7; 9 bases are a match to TRBD1. With V trimmed by 4 bases and J by 3 bases, 8 bases remained unmatched. The CDR3 covers 15 residues. Germline CDR1 SGHRS, CDR2 YFSETQ. The CDR3 here is CASSAGQGGYYEQYF. DNA for the CDR3: TGCGCCAGCAGCGCGGGACAGGGAGGATACTACGAGCAGTACTTC.

With respect to this clonotype: Possible read error: a much larger clone is one base away. The gene calls are TRBV29-1 and TRBJ2-7; no clear D gene. Germline V CDR1 and CDR2: SQVTM, ANQGSEA. The germline V and J ends were trimmed by 4 bases and 2 bases, with 9 bases remaining between them. The CDR3 sequence is 12 residues long. CDR3 coding DNA: TGCAGCGTTGGGGCAGGCGCCTACGAGCAGTACTTC. This encodes CSVGAGAYEQYF.

This clonotype was detected a few times. The chain links TRBV5-6 to TRBJ2-3, with 10 bases matching TRBD1. Germline values: CDR1 SGHDT, CDR2 YYEEEE. V dropped 0 bases and J dropped 4; count of bases not matched to a gene: 5. This CDR3 comprises 16 residues. The CDR3 is CASSLGGTGVSDTQYF. The CDR3 coding sequence is TGTGCCAGCAGCTTGGGTGGGACAGGGGTTTCAGATACGCAGTATTTT. Full variable domain (remainder filled in from reference TRBV5-6 and TRBJ2-3): DAGVTQSPTHLIKTRGQQVTLRCSPKSGHDTVSWYQQALGQGPQFIFQYYEEEERQRGNFPDRFSGHQFPNYSSELNVNALLLGDSALYLCASSLGGTGVSDTQYFGPGTRLTVL.

Concerning this clonotype: An end of the junction does not agree with germline; a read error may underlie this. This rearrangement joins TRBV20-1 to TRBJ1-5; the match to TRBD1 covers 7 bases. The germline V gene encodes CDR1 DFQATT and CDR2 SNEGSKA (reference sequence). There are 13 residues in the CDR3. The CDR3: CSAITGDNRPQHF. CDR3 sequence (DNA): TGCAGTGCTATTACAGGGGACAATCGGCCCCAGCATTTT.

The chain uses TRBV7-2 and TRBJ2-5, with D uncertain. V was shortened by 4 bases and J by 1 base, with 7 bases between the two germline ends. Germline values: CDR1 SGHTA, CDR2 FQGNSA. CDR3 length: 13 amino acids. CDR3 DNA: TGTGCCAGCAGCTCGGCACCCCAAGAGACCCAGTACTTC. Its protein product is CASSSAPQETQYF. Variable domain in full (rest from reference TRBV7-2 and TRBJ2-5): GAGVSQSPSNKVTEKGKDVELRCDPISGHTALYWYRQSLGQGLEFLIYFQGNSAPDKSGLPSDRFSAERTGGSVSTLTIQRTQQEDSAVYLCASSSAPQETQYFGPGTRLLVL.

There are many counts of this clonotype. This chain links TRBV12-3 or TRBV12-4 with TRBJ1-5, with D perhaps TRBD1 (5 bases). The V and J ends lost 3 bases and 3 bases respectively, with 12 bases between them. This CDR3 contains 15 residues. The CDR3 nucleotides read TGTGCCAGCAGTTTCAGGGCACTCAACAATCAGCCCCAGCATTTT. Amino acid sequence: CASSFRALNNQPQHF.

This clonotype was counted many times. The chain recombines TRBV29-1 with TRBJ2-7; 7 bases map to TRBD1. CDR1 is SQVTM and CDR2 is ANQGSEA in the germline V gene. V was pared by 7 bases and J by 6 bases, with 6 bases of the junction left unmatched. The CDR3 is 11 amino acids. CDR3 amino acids: CSGVTGVEQYF. The CDR3 DNA is TGCAGCGGCGTAACAGGGGTCGAGCAGTACTTC.

This sequence joins TRBV28 and TRBJ1-6, with TRBD1 identical over 8 bases. Germline CDR1 MDHEN, CDR2 SYDVKM. Trimming cost V 6 bases and J 6 bases; bases outside gene matches: 10. CDR3 length: 16 residues. The CDR3 is CASSPTGVYTNSPLHF. In DNA, the CDR3 is TGTGCCAGCAGCCCGACAGGGGTCTATACTAATTCACCCCTCCACTTT.

At least ten counts were recorded for this clonotype. The chain carries TRBV5-1 and TRBJ2-1, with D possibly being TRBD1 (5 bases). The germline CDR1 and CDR2 sequences are SGHRS and YFSETQ. Trimming removed 4 bases from V and 4 bases from J, with 15 bases in between. This CDR3 contains 15 residues. The CDR3 bases are TGCGCCAGCAGCCTACATGTGTCAGGGTACAATGAGCAGTTCTTC. Protein: CASSLHVSGYNEQFF.